What follows are 20 T cell receptor beta chains derived from one specimen sequenced in a study of Ad26.COV2.S vaccination and SARS-CoV-2 variants. Described treatment: some 20 received Ad26.COV2.S at low or high dose, single or two shots; roughly five received placebo; per-sample allocation not given. At day 63 after the first vaccine or placebo injection, samples were drawn. Only in-frame clones appear in the TCRdb table, and some are missing; sequencing was by immunoSEQ multiplex PCR. This sample has some 340,000 clones; about 85% occur once, and the top ten carry around 2.2%. The starting material was peripheral blood, obtained in a trial of Ad26.COV2.S vaccine versus placebo. These receptors all come from a person between 18 and 60 years old who received the Ad26.COV2.S COVID-19 vaccine or a placebo.

The V call is TRBV5-1, the J call TRBJ2-2; 8 nucleotides agree with TRBD1. The germline V gene has CDR1 SGHRS and CDR2 YFSETQ. CDR3 length equals 15 residues. V lost 5 bases to trimming and J lost 7 bases; unmatched junction nucleotides: 10. The CDR3 bases are TGCGCCAGCAGTCCTGACAGGGGACAAAGCGGGGAGCTGTTTTTT. Translation gives CASSPDRGQSGELFF.

This clone was detected a few times. This chain connects TRBV4-1 to TRBJ1-1; D may be TRBD1 (5 bases). Deletions cut 0 bases from V and 1 base from J, with 15 bases between. CDR3 length equals 17 residues. The germline CDR1 and CDR2 sequences are MGHRA and YSYEKL. DNA for the CDR3: TGCGCCAGCAGCCAAGAGCCGCTTCGGGGGAAGAACACTGAAGCTTTCTTT. As protein: CASSQEPLRGKNTEAFF.

This clone has more than one count but fewer than ten. The chain joins TRBV3-1 (or the pseudogene TRBV3-2) to TRBJ1-1; D ambiguous. This CDR3 has 13 residues. CDR1 and CDR2 from the germline V gene are LGHDT and YNNKEL (reference sequence). The ends were cut back, 0 bases at V and 5 bases at J, with 7 bases in the middle. The CDR3 sequence is CASSQDLGTEAFF. In DNA, the CDR3 is TGTGCCAGCAGCCAAGATTTGGGAACTGAAGCTTTCTTT.

V and J are TRBV9 and TRBJ2-2; 10 nucleotides line up with TRBD2. CDR3 size: 16 residues. Germline CDR1 reads SGDLS; CDR2 reads YYNGEE. The V segment lost 0 bases and the J segment 4 bases; nucleotides outside the gene matches: 3. CDR3 region: CASSVGAGGITGELFF. CDR3 DNA sequence: TGTGCCAGCAGCGTAGGAGCGGGGGGGATCACCGGGGAGCTGTTTTTT.

This clone has only one observation. This sequence joins TRBV5-4 and TRBJ2-4; TRBD1 is a possible D gene (6 bases). The germline CDR1 and CDR2 sequences are SGHNT and YYREEE (reference sequence). Trimming cost V 4 bases and J 1 base, with 12 bases left between them. The CDR3 runs 15 residues. This chain's CDR3 is CASSLRGSAKNIQYF. In DNA, the CDR3 is TGTGCCAGCAGCCTCAGGGGTTCGGCCAAAAACATTCAGTACTTC. Full variable domain (remainder filled in from reference TRBV5-4 and TRBJ2-4): ETGVTQSPTHLIKTRGQQVTLRCSSQSGHNTVSWYQQALGQGPQFIFQYYREEENGRGNFPPRFSGLQFPNYSSELNVNALELDDSALYLCASSLRGSAKNIQYFGAGTRLSVL.

The rearrangement joins TRBV7-3 to TRBJ2-2; D not resolved. The germline V gene encodes CDR1 SGHTA and CDR2 FQGTGA. This CDR3 is 12 amino acids long. The ends were cut back, 2 bases at V and 6 bases at J, with 4 bases in the middle. The CDR3 DNA is TGTGCCAGCAGCTTAGGCCCCGGGGAGCTGTTTTTT. Its protein is CASSLGPGELFF.

V is TRBV3-1 (or the pseudogene TRBV3-2) and J is TRBJ2-6, with D uncertain. The germline V and J ends were trimmed by 2 bases and 4 bases, with 6 bases remaining between them. CDR1 and CDR2 (germline): LGHDT, YNNKEL (reference sequence). This CDR3 is built from 14 residues. CDR3 in amino acids: CASSQTPGANVLTF. In DNA, the CDR3 is TGTGCCAGCAGCCAAACACCGGGGGCCAACGTCCTGACTTTC.

V gene TRBV9 combines with J gene TRBJ1-4; no reliable D call. CDR1 and CDR2 from the germline V gene are SGDLS and YYNGEE. This CDR3 comprises 12 residues. V lost 0 bases and J 7 bases, leaving 4 bases between the germline ends. Written as DNA, the CDR3 is TGTGCCAGCAGCGTAGAGGGTGAAAAACTGTTTTTT. Amino acid sequence: CASSVEGEKLFF.

V and J are TRBV5-1 and TRBJ1-2, with D perhaps matching TRBD1 (5 bases). Trimming left V 3 bases short and J 4 bases short, with 19 bases between. Germline CDR1 and CDR2: SGHRS and YFSETQ. This CDR3 is built from 16 residues. CDR3 amino acids: CASSWGPARDPYGYTF. DNA for the CDR3: TGCGCCAGCAGCTGGGGCCCAGCCCGGGATCCCTATGGCTACACCTTC.

The CDR3 region is CASSFSGQGCYEQYF. The CDR3 region has the DNA TGTGCCAGCAGCTTTTCAGGACAGGGATGTTACGAGCAGTACTTC. This chain links TRBV7-9 with TRBJ2-7; 8 bases match TRBD1. Germline V lookup: CDR1 SEHNR, CDR2 FQNEAQ (reference sequence). The V gene end was trimmed by 3 bases and the J gene end by 4 bases; junction bases not matched to a gene: 8. This CDR3 comprises 15 residues.

This clone appeared a single time. The rearrangement links TRBV27 to TRBJ2-7; 10 bases are a match to TRBD2. CDR1 and CDR2 (germline): MNHEY, SMNVEV (reference sequence). The CDR3 sequence is 14 residues long. Trimming cost V 2 bases and J 6 bases; bases outside gene matches: 4. The CDR3, as DNA: TGTGCCAGCAGTTTAAGGAGCGGGGGGGCCGAGCAGTACTTC. This codes for CASSLRSGGAEQYF.

This clone was observed at least ten times. CDR3 sequence reads: CASSYDTEGYEQYF. The DNA for the CDR3 is TGTGCCAGCAGTTACGACACTGAGGGCTACGAGCAGTACTTC. The rearrangement joins TRBV6-2 or TRBV6-3 to TRBJ2-7; D possibly corresponds to TRBD2 (5 bases). The CDR3 contains 14 residues. In germline, CDR1 is MNHEY, CDR2 SVGEGT. V was pared by 2 bases and J by 3 bases, with 11 bases between.

This clone has a single count. The genes are TRBV20-1 and TRBJ1-5; D may be TRBD1 (5 bases). Trimming left V 3 bases short and J 5 bases short, with 11 bases between. The CDR3 is made up of 13 amino acids. Germline CDR1 and CDR2: DFQATT and SNEGSKA (reference sequence). The CDR3, as DNA: TGCAGTGCTAGTAGGGGCGGGCATCAGCCCCAGCATTTT. Its protein product is CSASRGGHQPQHF.

The CDR3 is CAWSYQYGYTF. CDR3 sequence (DNA): TGTGCCTGGAGTTACCAATATGGCTACACCTTC. The chain has TRBV30 and TRBJ1-2, with D unresolved. Per germline, CDR1 GTSNPN and CDR2 SVGIG (reference sequence). V was clipped by 2 bases and J by 5 bases, with 6 bases between them. There are 11 residues in the CDR3.

The chain has TRBV6-7 and TRBJ2-7; unclear D gene. TRBV6-7 is an ORF, and what it does is uncertain. V gave up 6 bases and J gave up 3 bases, with 21 bases separating them. The CDR3 is made up of 16 amino acids. The CDR3 spells CASSMPAVQACYEQYF. The CDR3 DNA reads TGTGCCAGCAGCATGCCCGCCGTCCAGGCATGCTACGAGCAGTACTTC.

V usage is TRBV5-6 and J usage is TRBJ1-2, with D unresolved. The germline CDR1 and CDR2 sequences are SGHDT and YYEEEE. CDR3 length: 14 residues. Trimming shortened V by 4 bases and J by 3 bases, and 13 bases separated the two germline ends. The CDR3 spells CASSPPGRDYGYTF. CDR3 DNA sequence: TGTGCCAGCAGCCCGCCGGGTCGGGACTATGGCTACACCTTC.

This chain connects TRBV14 to TRBJ1-1; perhaps TRBD1 as D (5 bases). Trimming took 3 bases from V and 1 from J, leaving 21 bases between them. From germline, CDR1 is SGHDN and CDR2 FVKESK. The CDR3 consists of 18 residues. The CDR3 DNA reads as TGTGCCAGCAGCCAGTCCTTAACGAGAGGGGCAGGGAACACTGAAGCTTTCTTT. This codes for CASSQSLTRGAGNTEAFF.

This chain links TRBV7-8 with TRBJ2-3; D gene uncertain. The CDR3 has 18 residues. From germline, CDR1 is SGHVS and CDR2 FQNEAQ. Trimming pared 2 bases from V and 4 bases from J, leaving 22 bases between. CDR3 residues: CASSLTFRSKLQADTQYF. Written as DNA, the CDR3 is TGTGCCAGCAGCTTAACTTTCCGGTCGAAACTTCAGGCAGATACGCAGTATTTT.

The gene calls are TRBV18 and TRBJ1-5, with D possibly matching TRBD1 (5 bases). The CDR3 covers 16 residues. The V and J ends lost 3 bases and 4 bases respectively, with 16 bases between them. CDR1 and CDR2 (germline): KGHSH, LQKENI. The CDR3: CASSPGRGGINQPQHF. In nucleotides, the CDR3 is TGTGCCAGCTCACCGGGGAGGGGCGGGATTAATCAGCCCCAGCATTTT. Combining the CDR3 with reference TRBV18 and TRBJ1-5 gives the whole variable domain NAGVMQNPRHLVRRRGQEARLRCSPMKGHSHVYWYRQLPEEGLKFMVYLQKENIIDESGMPKERFSAEFPKEGPSILRIQQVVRGDSAAYFCASSPGRGGINQPQHFGDGTRLSIL.

Written as DNA, the CDR3 is TGTGCCATCAGTGGGGGGGGGATTGAAGCTTTCTTT. The encoded protein is CAISGGGIEAFF. This chain uses TRBV10-3 with TRBJ1-1, with TRBD1 as a possible D gene (5 bases). V was pared by 4 bases and J by 7 bases, with 10 bases between. Per germline, CDR1 ENHRY and CDR2 SYGVKD. The CDR3 extends over 12 amino acids.